A single TCR beta chain is shown here with its context. They ran version v3.0 of the immunoSEQ assay at survey level. Sequencing had a target that covered 40,000-50,000 T-cell genomes per sample. TCRdb keeps only in-frame clones here, not all; method: immunoSEQ multiplex PCR. The table records 17,000 or so clones, roughly nine tenths of them present only once. The data belong to a study of long-term antiretroviral therapy in people with HIV. V was pared by 4 bases and J by 3 bases, with 8 bases of the junction left unmatched. This CDR3 spans 15 amino acids. Germline V gene sequence: CDR1 SGHNT, CDR2 YYREEE (reference sequence).

The sample consisted of unsorted PBMCs, taken 4.2 years after starting antiretroviral therapy. V gene TRBV5-4 combines with J gene TRBJ1-1, with 8 bases identical to TRBD1. This sequence originates from a man aged 45-60 years with HIV. In DNA, the CDR3 is TGTGCCAGCAGCCCCCGGACAGGGCGGGACACTGAAGCTTTCTTT. Amino acids: CASSPRTGRDTEAFF.